The 20 T cell receptor beta chains below all came from one sample that was sequenced in a study of cytomegalovirus exposure and HLA in healthy donors. It was with 60 Vbeta and 13 Jbeta primers that the PCR ran. TCRdb's copy holds only in-frame clones and misses some; the assay was immunoSEQ multiplex PCR. The sample shows roughly 98,000 clones, roughly 81% of them seen only once. Sequenced input: PBMCs. The receptor set was obtained from a man in his forties in good health and CMV-seronegative.

This chain links TRBV7-8 with TRBJ1-2; no definite D call. This CDR3 spans 14 amino acids. Trimming stripped 5 bases from V and 8 bases from J, with 18 bases between. Germline-derived CDR1 and CDR2 are SGHVS and FQNEAQ. CDR3 in amino acids: CASSPGPDWRGYTF. The CDR3 nucleotides read TGTGCCAGCAGCCCCGGTCCCGACTGGCGGGGCTACACCTTC. The full variable domain, with the rest looked up from reference TRBV7-8 and TRBJ1-2, is GAGVSQSPRYKVAKRGQDVALRCDPISGHVSLFWYQQALGQGPEFLTYFQNEAQLDKSGLPSDRFFAERPEGSVSTLKIQRTQQEDSAVYLCASSPGPDWRGYTFGSGTRLTVV.

The genes are TRBV28 and TRBJ2-6; 12 bases fit TRBD2. The CDR3 covers 18 residues. The V gene's germline CDR1 is MDHEN and CDR2 SYDVKM. J was trimmed by 3 bases and V by 6 bases; bases with no gene match: 9. The CDR3 loop is CASRTTSGGPGGANVLTF. The CDR3 bases are TGTGCCAGCAGGACGACTAGCGGGGGTCCCGGTGGGGCCAACGTCCTGACTTTC.

This rearrangement joins TRBV7-6 to TRBJ2-7; 10 nucleotides line up with TRBD1. The CDR3 length is 16 residues. The junction had 3 bases not matched to a gene; V was cut back by 0 bases and J by 1 base. Germline CDR1 is SGHVS and CDR2 is FNYEAQ. In DNA, the CDR3 is TGTGCCAGCAGCTTAGCCAGGACAGGGGGGTCCTACGAGCAGTACTTC. It translates to CASSLARTGGSYEQYF.

This sequence joins TRBV10-3 and TRBJ1-5; TRBD1 might be the D (6 bases). This CDR3 comprises 15 residues. Trimming left V 6 bases short and J 0 bases short, with 12 bases between. The germline gives CDR1 ENHRY, CDR2 SYGVKD. DNA for the CDR3: TGTGCCATCAGCCCCGGACAGAATAGCAATCAGCCCCAGCATTTT. Protein: CAISPGQNSNQPQHF.

V is TRBV27 and J is TRBJ1-5, with 9 positions matching TRBD1. V gave up 6 bases and J gave up 3 bases; unmatched junction bases: 12. Per the germline V gene, CDR1 is MNHEY and CDR2 is SMNVEV (reference sequence). This CDR3 has 17 amino acids. The DNA for the CDR3 is TGTGCCAGCAGACCTATGACCGGGACAGGGCACAATCAGCCCCAGCATTTT. Residues: CASRPMTGTGHNQPQHF.

The genes are TRBV5-1 and TRBJ1-1; possible D gene TRBD1, 6 bases. The CDR3 runs 18 residues. Germline V gene data show CDR1 as SGHRS and CDR2 as YFSETQ. Trimming left V 2 bases short and J 4 bases short, with 24 bases between. CDR3 amino acids: CASSFRSVLGGQGTEAFF. DNA for the CDR3: TGCGCCAGCAGCTTTCGCTCCGTATTGGGGGGGCAGGGCACTGAAGCTTTCTTT.

The gene calls are TRBV6-6 and TRBJ2-5; a weak D match, TRBD2 (5 bases). The CDR3 is made up of 15 amino acids. Trimming removed 0 bases from V and 1 base from J, with 9 bases in between. Germline values: CDR1 MNHNY, CDR2 SVGAGI (reference sequence). CDR3 sequence (DNA): TGTGCCAGCAGTTACTCGACTGGAGGCCAAGAGACCCAGTACTTC. It yields the protein CASSYSTGGQETQYF.

This chain links TRBV11-1 with TRBJ2-5; maybe TRBD2 (6 bases). V dropped 5 bases and J dropped 10 bases, with 23 bases sitting between them. Germline CDR1 SGHAT, CDR2 FQDESV (reference sequence). This CDR3 has 15 residues. The CDR3 bases are TGTGCCAGCAGCCACCGACGCCCTTCGGAGGGTGACCAGTACTTC. The encoded protein is CASSHRRPSEGDQYF.

The chain links TRBV6-1 to TRBJ1-2, with a tentative D call TRBD1 (6 bases). V gave up 0 bases and J gave up 11 bases, with 13 bases separating them. Looked up from germline, CDR1 is MNHNS and CDR2 is SASEGT. The CDR3 consists of 13 residues. DNA of the CDR3: TGTGCCAGCAGTGAAGCGTGGGGCAGGGGTTACACCTTC. Protein product: CASSEAWGRGYTF.

This rearrangement joins TRBV2 to TRBJ1-5; D is unclear. Germline CDR1 reads SNHLY; CDR2 reads FYNNEI. Trimming took 3 bases from V and 4 from J, leaving 7 bases between them. The CDR3 loop spans 13 amino acids. The CDR3 DNA sequence: TGTGCCAGCAGTGACGCAGAAAATCAGCCCCAGCATTTT. Its protein is CASSDAENQPQHF.

This rearrangement joins TRBV28 to TRBJ1-5, with D possibly TRBD1 on 6 matching bases. Looked up from germline, CDR1 is MDHEN and CDR2 is SYDVKM. The V end was cut by 2 bases, the J end by 5 bases, with 13 bases between. The CDR3 is 15 residues long. The CDR3: CASSLRQVLHQPQHF. The CDR3, as DNA: TGTGCCAGCAGTTTACGACAGGTACTTCATCAGCCCCAGCATTTT.

The rearrangement links TRBV7-3 to TRBJ1-2; 7 bases line up with TRBD1. J was trimmed by 5 bases and V by 2 bases; bases with no gene match: 2. The CDR3 length is 13 residues. The V gene's germline CDR1 is SGHTA and CDR2 FQGTGA. DNA of the CDR3: TGTGCCAGCAGCTTAGGGACAGTTTATGGCTACACCTTC. The encoded protein is CASSLGTVYGYTF.

To note about this clone: An end of the junction differs from the germline gene, which may be a read error. Other DNA variants within this sample encode the same CDR3. The chain uses TRBV7-2 and TRBJ1-2; weak D call: TRBD1 (5 bases). The CDR3 length is 14 residues. Germline CDR1 is SGHTA and CDR2 is FQGNSA. CDR3 in amino acids: CASSPRVQVAGYTF. CDR3 nucleotide sequence: TGTGCCAGCAGCCCCAGGGTGCAAGTTGCTGGCTACACCTTT. The variable domain in full, completed from reference TRBV7-2 and TRBJ1-2, reads GAGVSQSPSNKVTEKGKDVELRCDPISGHTALYWYRQSLGQGLEFLIYFQGNSAPDKSGLPSDRFSAERTGGSVSTLTIQRTQQEDSAVYLCASSPRVQVAGYTFGSGTRLTVV.

The chain uses TRBV6-5 and TRBJ2-3, with 7 positions matching TRBD2. This CDR3 has 14 amino acids. Germline assignment: CDR1 MNHEY and CDR2 SVGAGI. J gave up 4 bases and V 5 bases, and 6 bases lay outside the gene matches. CDR3 bases: TGTGCCAGCAGTCCGACTAGCTACCCAGATACGCAGTATTTT. Protein sequence: CASSPTSYPDTQYF.

This chain joins TRBV7-2 and TRBJ2-6; D gene unclear. Deletions cut 7 bases from V and 3 bases from J, with 10 bases between. The CDR3 runs to 14 residues. Germline CDR1 and CDR2: SGHTA and FQGNSA. CDR3 in amino acids: CASTPVGGANVLTF. As DNA, the CDR3 is TGTGCCAGCACCCCGGTCGGTGGGGCCAACGTCCTGACTTTC. Combining the CDR3 with reference TRBV7-2 and TRBJ2-6 gives the whole variable domain GAGVSQSPSNKVTEKGKDVELRCDPISGHTALYWYRQSLGQGLEFLIYFQGNSAPDKSGLPSDRFSAERTGGSVSTLTIQRTQQEDSAVYLCASTPVGGANVLTFGAGSRLTVL.

V usage is TRBV28 and J usage is TRBJ1-3, with D uncertain. CDR3 length: 13 amino acids. The V gene lost 3 bases and the J gene lost 4 bases, with 7 bases spanning the gap. Germline CDR1 and CDR2: MDHEN and SYDVKM. CDR3 DNA: TGTGCCAGCAGTTTGACTGGGGGAAACACCATATATTTT. Translated, it gives CASSLTGGNTIYF.

The chain joins TRBV6-5 to TRBJ1-6; D remains ambiguous. CDR1 is MNHEY and CDR2 is SVGAGI in the germline V gene. This CDR3 spans 14 amino acids. V was shortened by 8 bases and J by 10 bases, with 18 bases between the two germline ends. The DNA of the CDR3 is TGTGCCAGCGGGCGGGGAGGTGATGGCTCACCCCTCCACTTT. Translation: CASGRGGDGSPLHF.

In its sample, this clone was seen a few times. V usage is TRBV5-6 and J usage is TRBJ2-3, with no clear D. Deletions cut 2 bases from V and 2 bases from J, with 6 bases between. This CDR3 region has 13 residues. Per the germline V gene, CDR1 is SGHDT and CDR2 is YYEEEE. CDR3 DNA: TGTGCCAGCAGCTTTTATTACACAGATACGCAGTATTTT. It codes for CASSFYYTDTQYF.

The V gene is TRBV27, the J gene TRBJ2-1; TRBD1 agrees at 10 bases. Germline trimming cut 0 bases from V and 2 bases from J; bases unmatched to any gene: 1. CDR1 and CDR2 from the germline V gene are MNHEY and SMNVEV (reference sequence). There are 16 residues in the CDR3. For the CDR3, the DNA is TGTGCCAGCAGTTTATCGACAGGGGGCGCCTACAATGAGCAGTTCTTC. The encoded protein is CASSLSTGGAYNEQFF.

The genes are TRBV27 and TRBJ2-5, with D perhaps matching TRBD2 (5 bases). CDR3 length: 14 amino acids. Trimming took 6 bases from V and 4 from J, leaving 15 bases between them. Germline loops: CDR1 MNHEY, CDR2 SMNVEV (reference sequence). The CDR3: CASRKEGIAETQYF. In DNA, the CDR3 is TGTGCCAGCAGGAAAGAGGGCATCGCAGAGACCCAGTACTTC.